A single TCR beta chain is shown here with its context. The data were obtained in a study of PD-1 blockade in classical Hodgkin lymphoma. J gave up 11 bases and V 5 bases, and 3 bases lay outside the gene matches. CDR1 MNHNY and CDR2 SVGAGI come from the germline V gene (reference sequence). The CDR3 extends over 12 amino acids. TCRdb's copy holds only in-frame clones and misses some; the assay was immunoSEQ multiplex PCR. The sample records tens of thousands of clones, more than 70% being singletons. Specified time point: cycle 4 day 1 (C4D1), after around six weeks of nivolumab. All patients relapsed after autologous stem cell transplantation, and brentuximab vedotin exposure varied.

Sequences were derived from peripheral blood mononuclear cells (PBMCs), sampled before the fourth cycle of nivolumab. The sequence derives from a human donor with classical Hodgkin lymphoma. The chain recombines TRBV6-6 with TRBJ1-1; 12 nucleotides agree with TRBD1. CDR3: CASSQGQGAAFF. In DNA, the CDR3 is TGTGCCAGCAGTCAGGGACAGGGGGCCGCTTTCTTT.